A selection of T cell receptor beta chains follows, all from one sample in a study of graft-versus-host responses after intestinal transplantation. The data were produced by immunoSEQ multiplex PCR, yet TCRdb's version contains in-frame clones alone and is incomplete. The sample lists about 120,000 clones; approximately 95% were seen once. For these receptors, no antigen is known. This specimen consisted of unstimulated CD4+ T cells sorted from spleen or lymph node cells, obtained before intestinal transplant. The receptors stem from a human donor who received an intestinal transplant. The CDR3 runs from the conserved cysteine through the conserved F or W. The D gene is left open where the match is weak. Clone sizes are given selectively: once, few, many, or a class where the clone is expanded.

>.|TRBV19|TRBJ2-3|.
TGTGCCAGTAGTTCCTGGGGGGGCGGTTTCCCCACAGATACGCAGTATTTT
CASSSWGGGFPTDTQYF
>.|TRBV7-9|TRBJ1-6|.
TGTGCCAGCAGCTTAGAAGCGAATTCACCCCTCCACTTT
CASSLEANSPLHF
>once|TRBV12-5|TRBJ1-5|.
TGTGCTAGTGGTCTCCGGGCGGTAAATAGCAATCAGCCCCAGCATTTT
CASGLRAVNSNQPQHF
>.|TRBV30|TRBJ2-2|TRBD1
TGTGCCTGGGAATGGGACAGGGGCCCTGGAACCGGGGAGCTGTTTTTT
CAWEWDRGPGTGELFF
>.|TRBV7-3|TRBJ1-1|.
TGTGCCAGCAGCTTAATGGGGGTGAACACTGAAGCTTTCTTT
CASSLMGVNTEAFF
>.|TRBV5-6|TRBJ2-5|.
TGTGCCAGCAGCTTGCTAGGCCCGGAGGAGACCCAGTACTTC
CASSLLGPEETQYF
>.|TRBV14|TRBJ2-7|.
TGTGCCAGCAGCCAAGAATCAGGGCGGATTCAGTACTTC
CASSQESGRIQYF
>.|TRBV29-1|TRBJ2-1|.
TGCAGCGCGGGAGAGTCCTACAATGAGCAGTTCTTC
CSAGESYNEQFF
>.|TRBV28|TRBJ2-7|TRBD1
TGTGCCAGCAGTCCGGGACAGTACCCTAACTACGAGCAGTACTTC
CASSPGQYPNYEQYF
>.|TRBV7-3|TRBJ2-2|.
TGTGCCAGCAGCCCTGGGGGATACACCGGGGAGCTGTTTTTT
CASSPGGYTGELFF
>.|TRBV6-1|TRBJ2-7|TRBD1
TGTGCCAGCATATCTTTCCAGGGGGCGGTGTACGAGCAGTACTTC
CASISFQGAVYEQYF
>.|TRBV9|TRBJ2-4|.
TGTGCCAGCAGCGTAGATAGGGACGGCATTCAGTACTTC
CASSVDRDGIQYF
>.|TRBV18|TRBJ2-1|.
TGTGCCAGCTCACCGGTCTTGACCAATGAGCAGTTCTTC
CASSPVLTNEQFF
>.|TRBV28|TRBJ2-7|.
TGTGCCAGCAGTTTAATTTTCCTAGAGAGGGAGCAGTACTTC
CASSLIFLEREQYF
>.|TRBV28|TRBJ2-5|.
TGTGCCAGCAGGCCAGGACAGACAAAAGAGACCCAGTACTTC
CASRPGQTKETQYF
>.|TRBV19|TRBJ2-3|TRBD2
TGTGCCAGTAGTATCCGGACTAGGAGCACAGATACGCAGTATTTT
CASSIRTRSTDTQYF
>.|TRBV29-1|TRBJ1-1|.
TGCAGCGTTCTGGGGGCTGAAGCTTTCTTT
CSVLGAEAFF
>.|TRBV18|TRBJ1-3|.
TGTGCCAGCTCATCTCAGATGAGCTCTGGAAACACCATATATTTT
CASSSQMSSGNTIYF
>.|TRBV2|TRBJ2-5|.
TGTGCCAGCAGCCGCGGAGTTAAAGAGACCCAGTACTTC
CASSRGVKETQYF
>.|TRBV7-7|TRBJ2-1|.
TGTGCTAGCAGCGCGACAGTTTACAATGAGCAGTTCTTC
CASSATVYNEQFF
>.|TRBV5-1|TRBJ2-1|.
TGCGCCAGCAGCCGCGGGACACAAAGCTCCTACAATGAGCAGTTCTTC
CASSRGTQSSYNEQFF
>.|TRBV7-6|TRBJ1-3|.
TGTGCCAGCAGCTTAGGACAGGCTGGAAACACCATATATTTT
CASSLGQAGNTIYF
>.|TRBV14|TRBJ2-1|.
TGTGCCAGCAGCCAAGATGTTAGGGGAAGGGAGCAGTTCTTC
CASSQDVRGREQFF
>.|TRBV5-1|TRBJ2-3|TRBD2
TGCGCCAGCAACAGCGGGAGTAGAACAGATACGCAGTATTTT
CASNSGSRTDTQYF
>.|TRBV9|TRBJ2-5|.
TGTGCCAGCAGCGTAGTTCCGGGGGCCCGAGAGACCCAGTACTTC
CASSVVPGARETQYF
>.|TRBV27|TRBJ1-1|.
TGTGCCAGCAGTTTAAGGGGAAACACTGAAGCTTTCTTT
CASSLRGNTEAFF
>.|TRBV5-4|TRBJ1-2|.
TGTGCCAGCACCCTAAACCTTGACAGCCCCTATGGCTACACCTTC
CASTLNLDSPYGYTF
>.|TRBV18|TRBJ1-2|TRBD1
TGTGCCAGCTCGGGAGAAACAGGGGCGGACTATGGCTACACCTTC
CASSGETGADYGYTF
>.|TRBV7-9|TRBJ2-5|.
TGTGCCAGCGGACCGGGCCTAGGGAGAGAGACCCAGTACTTC
CASGPGLGRETQYF
>.|TRBV28|TRBJ2-5|TRBD2
TGTGCCAGCAGCCTGTCCACGGGTAGCGGGGACCAAGAGACCCAGTACTTC
CASSLSTGSGDQETQYF
>.|TRBV5-1|TRBJ2-5|.
TGCGCCAGCAGCTTGGCTTCGGAGACCCAGTACTTC
CASSLASETQYF
>.|TRBV28|TRBJ1-5|TRBD1
TGTGCCAGCAGTTCCCGATCCGGACAGGGACTGATTAGCAATCAGCCCCAGCATTTT
CASSSRSGQGLISNQPQHF
>.|TRBV19|TRBJ2-5|.
TGTGCCAGTAGTCTTTCGGGACGTGAGACCCAGTACTTC
CASSLSGRETQYF
>.|TRBV29-1|TRBJ2-3|TRBD2
TGCAGCGTCGAGAGACTAGCGGGCTCAGAAACGCAGTATTTT
CSVERLAGSETQYF
>once|TRBV5-6|TRBJ1-2|TRBD1
TGTGCCAGCAGCATCCGGGACAGGGGTGGCTATGGCTACACCTTC
CASSIRDRGGYGYTF
>.|TRBV7-3|TRBJ2-5|.
TGTGCCAGCAGCTTAAGGGGAGCTAGCGCTGGGGGAGAGACCCAGTACTTC
CASSLRGASAGGETQYF
>.|TRBV6-1|TRBJ1-5|.
TGTGCCAGCAGTGATAGGATCCGGTCCCAGCATTTT
CASSDRIRSQHF
>.|TRBV18|TRBJ2-1|.
TGTGCCAGCTCACCTTCCGTCTTGGGAACTTACAATGAGCAGTTCTTC
CASSPSVLGTYNEQFF
>.|TRBV2|TRBJ2-1|.
TGTGCCAGCAGTGAGACCAACGAGCAGTTCTTC
CASSETNEQFF
>once|TRBV2|TRBJ2-3|.
TGTGCCAGCAGTCCAAGCGGTGGGTGGGCAGATACGCAGTATTTT
CASSPSGGWADTQYF
>.|TRBV7-2|TRBJ2-2|TRBD2
TGTGCCAGCAGCTTAAGACTAGCGGGTACCGGGGAGCTGTTTTTT
CASSLRLAGTGELFF
>.|TRBV9|TRBJ1-5|.
TGTGCCAGCAGCGAGGCCCTGGGAAATGGCAATCAGCCCCAGCATTTT
CASSEALGNGNQPQHF
>once|TRBV6-6|TRBJ1-5|.
TGTGCCAGCAGGATGGATAGCAATCAGCCCCAGCATTTT
CASRMDSNQPQHF
>.|TRBV5-4|TRBJ2-2|.
TGTGCCAGCAGCTTGAGCTATTCCCACGGGGAGCTGTTTTTT
CASSLSYSHGELFF
>.|TRBV18|TRBJ1-1|.
TGTGCCAGCTCACCATGGTCTGGCAGGGCGGTTACTGAAGCTTTCTTT
CASSPWSGRAVTEAFF
>.|TRBV7-9|TRBJ2-5|TRBD1
TGTGCCAGCAGCTCACGACAGGGCCAGACCCAGTACTTC
CASSSRQGQTQYF
>.|TRBV27|TRBJ1-2|TRBD1
TGTGCCAGCAGTGTGGACAGGGGTGCCTATGGCTACACCTTC
CASSVDRGAYGYTF
>.|TRBV10-1|TRBJ2-1|TRBD1
TGCGCCAGCAGTGAGGGAGGGACAGGGGGCAATGAGCAGTTCTTC
CASSEGGTGGNEQFF
>.|TRBV18|TRBJ2-7|TRBD2
TGTGCCAGTTCCAATAGCGGGAGGGCCCGAGAGCAGTACTTC
CASSNSGRAREQYF
>.|TRBV25-1|TRBJ2-7|.
TGTGCCAGCAGTGAATTAGGACAGAGTCACGAGCAGTACTTC
CASSELGQSHEQYF
>.|TRBV28|TRBJ2-7|.
TGTGCCACCGCCGGGGCGACCTACGAGCAGTACTTC
CATAGATYEQYF
>.|TRBV5-8|TRBJ2-2|TRBD2
TGTGCCAGCAGCTCTCGGACTAGCGGGAGGGTCGGGGAGCTGTTTTTT
CASSSRTSGRVGELFF
>few|TRBV6-4|TRBJ2-2|TRBD2
TGTGCCAGCAAAATTAGCGGGACGAACACCGGGGAGCTGTTTTTT
CASKISGTNTGELFF
>once|TRBV7-3|TRBJ2-5|.
TGTGCCAGCAGCTTAACCCCCTTGGTTTCCCAAGAGACCCAGTACTTC
CASSLTPLVSQETQYF
>.|TRBV7-8|TRBJ2-2|TRBD1
TGTGCCAGCAGCTTTGGGACAGGGCACACCGGGGAGCTGTTTTTT
CASSFGTGHTGELFF
>.|TRBV5-1|TRBJ2-7|.
TGCGCCAGCAGCTTGGGGCTAGCAGGCGAGCAGTACTTC
CASSLGLAGEQYF
>.|TRBV19|TRBJ1-4|.
TGTGCCAGTAGTTGGGGAGCCTCACCAACTAATGAAAAACTGTTTTTT
CASSWGASPTNEKLFF
>.|TRBV5-6|TRBJ1-5|.
TGTGCCAGCAGCTTCCATGGGACCAGTCAGCCCCAGCATTTT
CASSFHGTSQPQHF